What follows is one T cell receptor (beta chain) and its context. The data are from a study of shared clonotypes between healthy human individuals. Measured with immunoSEQ multiplex PCR; TCRdb has only the in-frame clones, and not every one. The data show roughly 500,000 clones, about four fifths seen once. The CDR3 runs 13 residues. Germline CDR1 MGHDK, CDR2 SYGVNS. V was clipped by 4 bases and J by 8 bases, with 14 bases between them. Sequenced input: PBMCs. The clonotype originates from a woman aged 40 to 50 in good health. Some clones in this sample may be carry-over from other donors' samples. This chain connects TRBV25-1 to TRBJ1-2; D unresolved. The CDR3 DNA reads as TGTGCCAGCAGTGCCGTTTGGGGAGAAGGCTACACCTTC. Translation gives CASSAVWGEGYTF.